This T cell receptor beta chain was observed in a study of vaccination and CD4 T cells after COVID-19. Treatment: roughly 10-day PBMC culture with coronavirus spike peptide pools or control peptides (ViraFEST assay). To note about this clonotype: What it binds is not known.

Study observations and caveats: A nonsignificant rise from about 20 to 38 was seen in the median number of SARS-CoV-2-reactive clonotypes.

Sequenced with the Oncomine TCR Beta short-read assay was DNA taken from cultured CD4+ T cells. TCRdb itself ran the PCR reads through MiXCR, one entry per CDR3 protein. The data show roughly 11,000 distinct CDR3 sequences, around 40% seen once. This CDR3 has 16 residues. V dropped 5 bases and J dropped 2 bases, with 15 bases sitting between them. The V gene's germline CDR1 is MNHNS and CDR2 SASEGT. The sequence came from a human donor who had recovered from COVID-19. The sequenced sample was CD4+ T cells from blood, cultured in vitro. The rearrangement joins TRBV6-1 to TRBJ2-2; possibly TRBD2 for D (7 bases). The CDR3 DNA sequence: TGTGCCAGCAGTAAAGGGGGGGGAGGTAACACCGGGGAGCTGTTTTTT. This codes for CASSKGGGGNTGELFF.